What follows are 10 T cell receptor beta chains derived from one specimen sequenced in a study of T cells after yellow fever vaccination. TCRdb redid the calling of the 5' RACE reads with MiXCR, one entry per CDR3 protein. The sample holds some 300,000 distinct CDR3 sequences, around 8.6% seen once. Sequenced material: CD4+ T cells sorted from PBMCs, taken 5 days after the yellow fever booster vaccination. All receptors derive from a man aged 18 to 35 who received the YFV17D yellow fever vaccine.

This clonotype was seen many times. The chain carries TRBV29-1 and TRBJ2-7; D remains ambiguous. The CDR3 sequence is 13 residues long. Germline CDR1 is SQVTM and CDR2 is ANQGSEA. Trimming pared 4 bases from V and 5 bases from J, leaving 15 bases between. In DNA, the CDR3 is TGCAGCGTTGTGGTTCTTAGGTCGAACGAGCAGTACTTC. Amino acid sequence: CSVVVLRSNEQYF.

The table lists this clonotype with a few counts. The chain joins TRBV19 to TRBJ1-4; D remains unclear. The CDR3 has 14 amino acids. The V gene's germline CDR1 is LNHDA and CDR2 SQIVND (reference sequence). Trimming stripped 4 bases from V and 5 bases from J, with 11 bases between. Here the CDR3 DNA reads TGTGCCAGTAGTAAAAACCGCCCCAATGAAAAACTGTTTTTT. Translating gives CASSKNRPNEKLFF.

Notes on this clonotype: The CDR3 end shows no conserved phenylalanine or tryptophan, and so a read error is likely. The limits of the CDR3 on the DNA are not certain, so only TCRdb's listed CDR3 is given. This chain joins TRBV20-1 and TRBJ2-5; the table calls TRBD1, which could not be checked here. The CDR3 sequence runs 11 residues, both termini included. Germline V gives CDR1 DFQATT, CDR2 SNEGSKA (reference sequence). CDR3 sequence: CSAGLLTRGPV.

V gene TRBV2 combines with J gene TRBJ2-5, with 7 bases aligning to TRBD1. J lost 5 bases, V lost 5 bases, and 11 bases had no gene match. Germline CDR1 SNHLY, CDR2 FYNNEI. The CDR3 runs 15 residues. The CDR3 DNA follows: TGTGCCAGCAGTCCACAGGGGTTTTCGGTTGAGACCCAGTACTTC. Amino acid sequence: CASSPQGFSVETQYF.

This chain joins TRBV7-3 and TRBJ2-3, with 9 bases fitting TRBD2. The germline CDR1 and CDR2 sequences are SGHTA and FQGTGA. This CDR3 comprises 15 residues. Losses at the gene ends were 2 bases for V and 6 bases for J; bases not matched to a gene: 6. The chain's CDR3 is CASSLAGGPWDTQYF. The CDR3 nucleotides are TGTGCCAGCAGCTTAGCGGGGGGGCCTTGGGATACGCAGTATTTT.

The sample holds a few counts of this clonotype. The J gene is TRBJ2-2, the V gene TRBV12-3 or TRBV12-4; D is unresolved. The CDR3 runs 14 residues. Trimming removed 6 bases at V and 4 bases at J, with 12 bases between. CDR3 region: CASSLKRATGELFF. Written as DNA, the CDR3 is TGTGCCAGCAGCCTAAAACGGGCCACCGGGGAGCTGTTTTTT.

This clonotype has a handful of counts. The chain joins TRBV15 to TRBJ1-2; 8 bases agree with TRBD1. The CDR3 is 13 amino acids. After removal of 3 bases from V and 5 bases from J, the junction contained 2 bases not matched to a gene. Germline V lookup: CDR1 LNHNV, CDR2 YYDKDF (reference sequence). The CDR3 loop is CATSSRDRYGYTF. CDR3 bases: TGTGCCACCAGCAGCCGGGACAGGTATGGCTACACCTTC.

The chain couples TRBV12-3 or TRBV12-4 to TRBJ1-5; TRBD1 aligns across 7 bases. The CDR3 spans 14 residues. V lost 6 bases, J lost 5 bases, and 7 bases stayed unmatched. In nucleotides, the CDR3 is TGTGCCAGCAGACTGGACAGGAACGATCAGCCCCAGCATTTT. Protein product: CASRLDRNDQPQHF.

This clonotype was recorded a few times. The V call is TRBV18, the J call TRBJ2-7, with 7 positions matching TRBD1. V shed 3 bases and J 7 bases; nucleotides not matched to a gene: 6. The germline V gene encodes CDR1 KGHSH and CDR2 LQKENI. CDR3 length equals 13 residues. CDR3: CASSPTGVWEQYF. CDR3 nucleotide sequence: TGTGCCAGCTCACCTACAGGGGTCTGGGAGCAGTACTTC. The complete variable domain, with remaining parts taken from reference TRBV18 and TRBJ2-7, reads NAGVMQNPRHLVRRRGQEARLRCSPMKGHSHVYWYRQLPEEGLKFMVYLQKENIIDESGMPKERFSAEFPKEGPSILRIQQVVRGDSAAYFCASSPTGVWEQYFGPGTRLTVT.

This clonotype came up many times. The genes are TRBV7-2 and TRBJ1-5, with D hard to call. Germline CDR1 and CDR2: SGHTA and FQGNSA. This CDR3 contains 15 residues. The V gene lost 2 bases and the J gene lost 3 bases, with 11 bases spanning the gap. Written as DNA, the CDR3 is TGTGCCAGCAGCTTATGGGGTGGTGACAATCAGCCCCAGCATTTT. It specifies CASSLWGGDNQPQHF.